Each of the 25 T cell receptor beta chains below was sequenced from the same sample in a study of CD8 T cells in Susac syndrome. The authors reverse transcribed about 0.5 to 1 ug RNA with random hexamers. TCRdb re-called the immunoSEQ multiplex PCR reads through MiXCR, storing one row per CDR3 protein. The data contain a few hundred thousand distinct CDR3 sequences, 92% of them singletons. The sequencing input was CD8+ T cells from PBMCs. The receptors were gathered from a human donor with multiple sclerosis.

This chain links TRBV27 with TRBJ2-3; 11 nucleotides align to TRBD2. Germline lookup yields CDR1 MNHEY and CDR2 SMNVEV (reference sequence). V shed 7 bases, J shed 9 bases, and the junction held 18 bases outside the gene matches. The CDR3 length is 17 residues. The CDR3 DNA follows: TGTGCCAGCACTCCTAGCGGGAGGCACTTAGCCCTCCCCACGCAGTATTTT. Translated: CASTPSGRHLALPTQYF.

The chain uses TRBV19 and TRBJ2-7; D call uncertain. CDR1 is LNHDA, CDR2 SQIVND, per germline (reference sequence). CDR3 length: 15 residues. The ends were cut back, 1 base at V and 2 bases at J, with 12 bases in the middle. The CDR3, as DNA: TGTGCCAGTAGTATAGGGGCCAGCTCCACCTACGAGCAGTACTTC. This sequence encodes CASSIGASSTYEQYF.

V gene TRBV13 combines with J gene TRBJ2-5; tentatively, D is TRBD1 (6 bases). This CDR3 comprises 15 residues. Per germline, CDR1 PRHDT and CDR2 FYEKMQ (reference sequence). V was clipped by 1 base and J by 0 bases, with 9 bases between them. The CDR3 reads CASSLAGQNQETQYF. As DNA, the CDR3 is TGTGCCAGCAGCTTAGCTGGACAGAACCAAGAGACCCAGTACTTC.

V and J are TRBV27 and TRBJ2-7, with D possibly matching TRBD2 (6 bases). Looked up from germline, CDR1 is MNHEY and CDR2 is SMNVEV (reference sequence). The germline V and J ends were trimmed by 4 bases and 2 bases, with 15 bases remaining between them. This CDR3 is built from 15 residues. CDR3 sequence: CASSYRGGMTYEQYF. The CDR3 region has the DNA TGTGCCAGCAGTTATCGGGGCGGGATGACCTACGAGCAGTACTTC.

On this clonotype itself: At one of its ends the junction is not consistent with the germline gene, which may arise from a read error. The chain uses TRBV7-9 and TRBJ1-2; no clear D. This CDR3 spans 13 amino acids. Germline CDR1 and CDR2: SEHNR and FQNEAQ (reference sequence). CDR3 sequence reads: CASTLGSNYGYTF. The CDR3 nucleotides are TGTGCCAGCACCTTAGGGTCAAACTATGGCTACACCTTC.

This chain links TRBV6-2 or TRBV6-3 with TRBJ2-7; 7 bases are a match to TRBD1. Germline V gene data show CDR1 as MNHEY and CDR2 as SVGEGT. The CDR3 has 16 amino acids. After removal of 6 bases from V and 0 bases from J, the junction contained 11 bases not matched to a gene. The CDR3 sequence: CASSQPGQLISYEQYF. The CDR3 DNA reads TGTGCCAGCAGCCAGCCGGGACAGCTAATCTCCTACGAGCAGTACTTC.

The CDR3 region is CASSYEPGGSYEQYF. The CDR3 region has the DNA TGTGCCAGCAGTTACGAACCGGGCGGCTCCTACGAGCAGTACTTC. J is TRBJ2-7 and V is TRBV6-6, with unresolved D. The germline V gene has CDR1 MNHNY and CDR2 SVGAGI (reference sequence). V was cut by 2 bases and J by 0 bases, with 11 bases left in between. The CDR3 extends over 15 amino acids.

This chain joins TRBV7-2 and TRBJ2-5, with 7 bases lining up with TRBD1. The V gene end was trimmed by 1 base and the J gene end by 5 bases; junction bases not matched to a gene: 10. Germline CDR1 and CDR2: SGHTA and FQGNSA. The length of the CDR3 is 16 residues. CDR3 in DNA: TGTGCCAGCAGCTTAGGGCAGACAGGGACGAGCGAGACCCAGTACTTC. It yields the protein CASSLGQTGTSETQYF.

V and J are TRBV2 and TRBJ2-2, with D possibly matching TRBD1 (6 bases). Trimming removed 6 bases at V and 6 bases at J, with 8 bases between. The CDR3 extends over 12 amino acids. Germline values: CDR1 SNHLY, CDR2 FYNNEI. The CDR3 DNA is TGTGCCAGCAGCCGGACAGCCGGGGAGCTGTTTTTT. Translated, it gives CASSRTAGELFF.

This chain uses TRBV29-1 with TRBJ1-1; a possible D gene is TRBD1 (5 bases). The CDR3 loop spans 13 amino acids. V was pared by 4 bases and J by 1 base, with 10 bases between. Germline CDR1 reads SQVTM; CDR2 reads ANQGSEA. The CDR3 reads CSVAPGTNTEAFF. The CDR3 DNA reads TGCAGCGTTGCCCCAGGGACGAACACTGAAGCTTTCTTT.

The chain carries TRBV12-3 or TRBV12-4 and TRBJ2-1, with 14 bases lining up with TRBD2. The CDR3 totals 18 residues. After removal of 3 bases from V and 4 bases from J, the junction contained 8 bases not matched to a gene. The CDR3 spells CASSLGGLAGASYNEQFF. CDR3 bases: TGTGCCAGCAGTTTGGGGGGACTAGCGGGGGCTAGTTACAATGAGCAGTTCTTC.

The V gene is TRBV7-9, the J gene TRBJ2-7; the match to TRBD2 covers 8 bases. Per germline, CDR1 SEHNR and CDR2 FQNEAQ (reference sequence). Unmatched junction bases numbered 10, after V lost 5 bases and J lost 4 bases. This CDR3 comprises 15 residues. CDR3 region: CASSPTVGGRYEQYF. Written as DNA, the CDR3 is TGTGCCAGCAGCCCGACCGTGGGCGGGAGGTACGAGCAGTACTTC.

V gene TRBV7-2 combines with J gene TRBJ1-1, with D hard to call. The length of the CDR3 is 14 residues. Trimming cost V 0 bases and J 2 bases, with 7 bases left between them. Germline V gives CDR1 SGHTA, CDR2 FQGNSA. CDR3 coding DNA: TGTGCCAGCAGCTTAGCGGTCTCCAACACTGAAGCTTTCTTT. Translated, it gives CASSLAVSNTEAFF.

The chain joins TRBV7-8 to TRBJ2-1; 9 nucleotides match TRBD2. CDR3 length: 16 amino acids. Germline values: CDR1 SGHVS, CDR2 FQNEAQ. The V gene end was trimmed by 3 bases and the J gene end by 5 bases; junction bases not matched to a gene: 8. Here the CDR3 DNA reads TGTGCCAGCAGCTTCTCTTCTAGCGGGAAGAACAATGAGCAGTTCTTC. Amino acid sequence: CASSFSSSGKNNEQFF.

The J gene is TRBJ2-5, the V gene TRBV4-3; 8 nucleotides align to TRBD2. The junction had 9 bases not matched to a gene; V was cut back by 5 bases and J by 10 bases. The CDR3 is 13 residues long. Germline assignment: CDR1 LGHNA and CDR2 YSLEER. CDR3 loop: CASSDWAGGGQYF. CDR3 sequence (DNA): TGCGCCAGCAGCGACTGGGCGGGAGGTGGCCAGTACTTC.

This chain joins TRBV7-9 and TRBJ2-7; D may be TRBD1 (6 bases). Trimming took 4 bases from V and 2 from J, leaving 9 bases between them. The CDR3 spans 13 residues. Germline values: CDR1 SEHNR, CDR2 FQNEAQ (reference sequence). CDR3 region: CASSSPGAYEQYF. In nucleotides, the CDR3 is TGTGCCAGCAGCTCCCCAGGGGCCTACGAGCAGTACTTC. Complete variable domain (other parts from reference TRBV7-9 and TRBJ2-7): DTGVSQNPRHKITKRGQNVTFRCDPISEHNRLYWYRQTLGQGPEFLTYFQNEAQLEKSRLLSDRFSAERPKGSFSTLEIQRTEQGDSAMYLCASSSPGAYEQYFGPGTRLTVT.

The V call is TRBV14, the J call TRBJ2-3; D gene uncertain. The germline V gene has CDR1 SGHDN and CDR2 FVKESK. The CDR3 extends over 19 amino acids. Trimming took 0 bases from V and 2 from J, leaving 21 bases between them. This CDR3 is CASSQEWSLLNLFTDTQYF. CDR3 bases: TGTGCCAGCAGCCAAGAGTGGTCCCTCCTGAACCTCTTCACAGATACGCAGTATTTT. Combining the CDR3 with reference TRBV14 and TRBJ2-3 gives the whole variable domain EAGVTQFPSHSVIEKGQTVTLRCDPISGHDNLYWYRRVMGKEIKFLLHFVKESKQDESGMPNNRFLAERTGGTYSTLKVQPAELEDSGVYFCASSQEWSLLNLFTDTQYFGPGTRLTVL.

This chain uses TRBV12-3 or TRBV12-4 with TRBJ1-4, with D tentatively TRBD1 (6 bases). CDR3 length: 14 amino acids. Trimming pared 5 bases from V and 7 bases from J, leaving 14 bases between. In nucleotides, the CDR3 is TGTGCCAGCAGTGGAGGGGGAGGGATTGAAAAACTGTTTTTT. Translating it yields CASSGGGGIEKLFF.

V usage is TRBV6-1 and J usage is TRBJ2-3; 15 bases agree with TRBD2. Per the germline V gene, CDR1 is MNHNS and CDR2 is SASEGT. The V and J ends lost 11 bases and 1 base, in that order; junction bases with no gene match: 4. This CDR3 is built from 15 residues. The CDR3 loop is CAVGTSGGRTDTQYF. DNA for the CDR3: TGTGCCGTGGGGACTAGCGGGGGGCGCACAGATACGCAGTATTTT.

This clonotype is a singleton in its sample. This chain joins TRBV3-1 and TRBJ2-6; TRBD2 might be the D (6 bases). CDR1 and CDR2 from the germline V gene are LGHDT and YNNKEL (reference sequence). The ends were cut back, 7 bases at V and 10 bases at J, with 23 bases in the middle. The CDR3 sequence is 16 residues long. The CDR3 nucleotides are TGTGCCAGCACCTACTCGGGGGTTGGACAAACAAACGTCCTGACTTTC. Translation: CASTYSGVGQTNVLTF.

The chain couples TRBV12-3 or TRBV12-4 to TRBJ2-5; D may be TRBD1 (6 bases). The CDR3 totals 15 residues. Trimming pared 5 bases from V and 0 bases from J, leaving 13 bases between. The chain's CDR3 is CASSLGGQYQETQYF. The CDR3 DNA is TGTGCCAGCAGTCTTGGGGGCCAGTACCAAGAGACCCAGTACTTC.

The rearrangement links TRBV15 to TRBJ2-6; D unclear. Trimming pared 0 bases from V and 0 bases from J, leaving 6 bases between. The germline gives CDR1 LNHNV, CDR2 YYDKDF (reference sequence). This CDR3 region has 16 residues. CDR3 coding DNA: TGTGCCACCAGCAGAGATCGGAGCTCTGGGGCCAACGTCCTGACTTTC. Its translation: CATSRDRSSGANVLTF. Supplemented by reference TRBV15 and TRBJ2-6, the full variable domain reads DAMVIQNPRYQVTQFGKPVTLSCSQTLNHNVMYWYQQKSSQAPKLLFHYYDKDFNNEADTPDNFQSRRPNTSFCFLDIRSPGLGDTAMYLCATSRDRSSGANVLTFGAGSRLTVL.

This chain links TRBV20-1 with TRBJ2-1; 8 bases match TRBD2. Germline lookup yields CDR1 DFQATT and CDR2 SNEGSKA (reference sequence). V lost 0 bases and J lost 3; bases outside the gene matches: 7. There are 16 residues in the CDR3. CDR3 nucleotides: TGCAGTGCTAGAGATCGGGAGGGCCAGCTCTACAATGAGCAGTTCTTC. Protein product: CSARDREGQLYNEQFF.

The V gene is TRBV30, the J gene TRBJ2-3; 10 bases match TRBD2. The CDR3 loop spans 18 amino acids. Losses at the gene ends were 7 bases for V and 0 bases for J; bases not matched to a gene: 16. Germline V gene lookup returns CDR1 GTSNPN and CDR2 SVGIG (reference sequence). The CDR3 loop reads CASLPLAGVTNSTDTQYF. As DNA, the CDR3 is TGTGCCTCCCTACCCCTAGCGGGGGTTACTAATAGCACAGATACGCAGTATTTT. Combining the CDR3 with reference TRBV30 and TRBJ2-3 gives the whole variable domain SQTIHQWPATLVQPVGSPLSLECTVEGTSNPNLYWYRQAAGRGLQLLFYSVGIGQISSEVPQNLSASRPQDRQFILSSKKLLLSDSGFYLCASLPLAGVTNSTDTQYFGPGTRLTVL.

The genes are TRBV13 and TRBJ1-2, with D perhaps matching TRBD1 (5 bases). CDR1 is PRHDT and CDR2 is FYEKMQ in the germline V gene (reference sequence). With 5 bases removed from V and 1 base from J, the gap between germline ends came to 14 bases. The CDR3 spans 15 residues. DNA for the CDR3: TGTGCCAGCAGCCCGCGTGGGGACCTTAACTATGGCTACACCTTC. Its translation: CASSPRGDLNYGYTF.